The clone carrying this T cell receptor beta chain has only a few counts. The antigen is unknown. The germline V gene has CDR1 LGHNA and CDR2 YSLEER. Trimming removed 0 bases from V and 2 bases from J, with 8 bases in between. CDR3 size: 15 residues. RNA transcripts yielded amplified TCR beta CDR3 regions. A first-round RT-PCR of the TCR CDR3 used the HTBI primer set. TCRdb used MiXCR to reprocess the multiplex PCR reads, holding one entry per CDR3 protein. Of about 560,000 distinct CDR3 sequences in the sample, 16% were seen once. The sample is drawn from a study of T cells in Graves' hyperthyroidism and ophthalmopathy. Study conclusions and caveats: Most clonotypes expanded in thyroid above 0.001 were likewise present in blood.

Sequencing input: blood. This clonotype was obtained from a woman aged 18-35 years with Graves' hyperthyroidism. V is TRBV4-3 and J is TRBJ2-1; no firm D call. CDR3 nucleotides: TGCGCCAGCAGCCAAGATGACTCTACCTACAATGAGCAGTTCTTC. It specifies CASSQDDSTYNEQFF.